This T cell receptor (beta chain) is drawn from a study of blood T cell repertoires in COVID-19. The CDR3 runs to 13 residues. Germline V gene data show CDR1 as SGHKS and CDR2 as YYEKEE (reference sequence). The V and J ends lost 4 bases and 0 bases respectively, with 5 bases between them. Produced via immunoSEQ multiplex PCR; TCRdb's table is partial and in-frame only. In the table there are over 350,000 clones, 80% to 90% of which are singletons. The J gene is TRBJ1-3, the V gene TRBV5-5; D remains ambiguous. The origin of this receptor is a woman aged 45-65 years who had recovered from COVID-19. The sample comprised PBMCs or T cells enriched from blood (not recorded which). Written as DNA, the CDR3 is TGTGCCAGCAGCCCTAACTCTGGAAACACCATATATTTT. This gives the protein CASSPNSGNTIYF.